Below, 10 T cell receptor beta chains from the same sample are listed, as sequenced in a study of CD4 T cells in relation to SARS-CoV-2 and coronaviruses. The protocol was immunoSEQ multiplex PCR, while the TCRdb copy is restricted to in-frame clones and leaves out a portion. Among 20,000 to 25,000 clones, less than 75% were seen once, and the ten largest hold roughly 20%. For these receptors, no antigen is known. CD4+ T cells from unexposed donors were obtained before the COVID-19 pandemic (2011-2018). Isolation of CD4+ T cells took place after around 11 days in culture. Sequencing was carried out using CD4+ T cells from PBMCs, cultured in vitro. These receptors came from a human donor in good health.

The chain couples TRBV19 to TRBJ2-3; 10 nucleotides line up with TRBD1. The CDR3 sequence is 15 residues long. J lost 3 bases, V lost 5 bases, and 5 bases had no gene match. Germline values: CDR1 LNHDA, CDR2 SQIVND (reference sequence). This CDR3 reads CASSPEDRGTDTQYF. DNA for the CDR3: TGTGCCAGTAGTCCTGAGGACAGGGGGACAGATACGCAGTATTTT.

V is TRBV19 and J is TRBJ1-2; D is unclear. V lost 7 bases and J 4 bases, leaving 19 bases between the germline ends. This CDR3 has 15 amino acids. The germline V gene has CDR1 LNHDA and CDR2 SQIVND (reference sequence). CDR3 nucleotide sequence: TGTGCCAGTACCCCGTTGGGAGAGCGTCTCTATGGCTACACCTTC. Protein: CASTPLGERLYGYTF.

This clone was observed a single time. The V gene is TRBV5-5, the J gene TRBJ2-3; TRBD1 matches 10 bases. CDR3 length: 15 residues. Per germline, CDR1 SGHKS and CDR2 YYEKEE (reference sequence). J gave up 1 base and V 4 bases, and 3 bases lay outside the gene matches. Written as DNA, the CDR3 is TGTGCCAGCAGCACCGGGACAGGGGGCACAGATACGCAGTATTTT. Translation gives CASSTGTGGTDTQYF.

In DNA form, the CDR3 reads TGTGCCAGCAGCCAAGTGGAGTCAAAATTTTTT. This sequence encodes CASSQVESKFF. V gene TRBV3-1 (or the pseudogene TRBV3-2) combines with J gene TRBJ1-4; no reliable D call. CDR1 is LGHDT and CDR2 is YNNKEL in the germline V gene (reference sequence). Trimming removed 1 base at V and 17 bases at J, with 11 bases between. The CDR3 is 11 amino acids.

V usage is TRBV3-1 (or the pseudogene TRBV3-2) and J usage is TRBJ2-3; D unresolved. V lost 4 bases to trimming and J lost 2 bases, with 7 bases between them. Germline values: CDR1 LGHDT, CDR2 YNNKEL (reference sequence). The CDR3 consists of 13 residues. The CDR3 DNA reads TGTGCCAGCAGCCCTGGATACACAGATACGCAGTATTTT. It translates to CASSPGYTDTQYF.

The chain recombines TRBV18 with TRBJ2-7; TRBD1 agrees at 7 bases. The CDR3 covers 15 residues. The junction had 7 bases not matched to a gene; V was cut back by 3 bases and J by 2 bases. Germline V gene lookup returns CDR1 KGHSH and CDR2 LQKENI. The CDR3 region has the DNA TGTGCCAGCTCACCGGGGACAGTCGGAGCCTACGAGCAGTACTTC. Its translation: CASSPGTVGAYEQYF.

The CDR3 sequence is CASSQRDSAYEQYF. The CDR3 DNA reads TGTGCCAGCAGCCAACGGGATTCCGCCTACGAGCAGTACTTC. The J gene is TRBJ2-7, the V gene TRBV16, with D perhaps matching TRBD2 (5 bases). Deletions cut 2 bases from V and 2 bases from J, with 10 bases between. The V gene's germline CDR1 is KGHSY and CDR2 FQNENV. The CDR3 is made up of 14 amino acids.

This chain connects TRBV12-1 to TRBJ2-7; TRBD2, as called in the table, went unchecked against the DNA. TRBV12-1 represents a pseudogene. The CDR3 is 17 residues long. The CDR3 coding sequence is TGTGCCAGCAGCCCCTCAGCGGGAGGGCCGGGGGACCACGAGCAGTACTTC. It encodes CASSPSAGGPGDHEQYF.

The CDR3 DNA follows: TGTGGAAGTAAGGGGAACACTGAAGCTTTCTTT. It codes for CGSKGNTEAFF. The rearrangement uses TRBV28 and TRBJ1-1; D gene unclear. The CDR3 totals 11 residues. CDR1 MDHEN and CDR2 SYDVKM come from the germline V gene.

The gene calls are TRBV18 and TRBJ2-3; 8 nucleotides line up with TRBD1. Trimming took 1 base from V and 4 from J; bases not matched to a gene: 10. CDR1 and CDR2 (germline): KGHSH, LQKENI. The CDR3 covers 17 residues. The CDR3 nucleotides are TGTGCCAGCTCACCACAGGAGGTCAGGGGGCCCGCAGATACGCAGTATTTT. Encoded protein: CASSPQEVRGPADTQYF.